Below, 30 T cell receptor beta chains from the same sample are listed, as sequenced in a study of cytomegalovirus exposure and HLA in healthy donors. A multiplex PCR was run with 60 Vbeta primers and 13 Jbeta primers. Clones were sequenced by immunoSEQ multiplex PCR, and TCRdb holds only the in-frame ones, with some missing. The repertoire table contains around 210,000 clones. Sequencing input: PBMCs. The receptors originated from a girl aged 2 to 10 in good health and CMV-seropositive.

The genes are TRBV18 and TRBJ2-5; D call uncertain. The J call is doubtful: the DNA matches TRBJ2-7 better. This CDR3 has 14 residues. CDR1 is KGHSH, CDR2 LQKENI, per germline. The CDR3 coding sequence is TGTGCCAGCTCACCACCATTCTTAACCTACGAGCAGTACTTC. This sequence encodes CASSPPFLTYEQYF.

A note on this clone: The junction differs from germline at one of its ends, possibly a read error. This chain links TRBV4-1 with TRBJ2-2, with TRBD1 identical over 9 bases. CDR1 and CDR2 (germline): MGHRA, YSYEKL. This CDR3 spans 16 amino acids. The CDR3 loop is CASSHPRGQGTAELFF. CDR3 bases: TGCGCCAGCAGCCATCCTCGGGGACAGGGCACCGCGGAGCTGTTTTTT.

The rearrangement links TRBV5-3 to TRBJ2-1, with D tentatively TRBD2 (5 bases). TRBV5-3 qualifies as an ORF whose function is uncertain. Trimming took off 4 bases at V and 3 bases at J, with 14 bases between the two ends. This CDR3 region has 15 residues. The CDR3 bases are TGTGCCAGAAGCCGATTCACTAGAGGCTACAATGAGCAGTTCTTC. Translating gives CARSRFTRGYNEQFF.

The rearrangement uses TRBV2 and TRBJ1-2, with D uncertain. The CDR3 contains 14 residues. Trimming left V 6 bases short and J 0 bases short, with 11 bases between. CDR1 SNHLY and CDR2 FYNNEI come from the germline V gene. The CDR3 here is CASSLLSPNYGYTF. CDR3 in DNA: TGTGCCAGCAGCCTCCTTTCCCCTAACTATGGCTACACCTTC.

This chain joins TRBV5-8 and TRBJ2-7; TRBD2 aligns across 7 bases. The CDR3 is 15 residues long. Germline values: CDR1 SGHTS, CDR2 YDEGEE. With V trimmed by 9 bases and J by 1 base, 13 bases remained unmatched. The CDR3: CANTPLARGSYEQYF. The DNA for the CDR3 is TGTGCCAATACTCCATTAGCGCGGGGGTCCTACGAGCAGTACTTC.

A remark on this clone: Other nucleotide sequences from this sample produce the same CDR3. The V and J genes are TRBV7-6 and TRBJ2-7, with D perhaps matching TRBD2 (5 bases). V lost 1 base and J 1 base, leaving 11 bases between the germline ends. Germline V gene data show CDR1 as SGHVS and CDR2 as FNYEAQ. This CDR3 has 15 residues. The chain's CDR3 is CASSLEGGSSYEQYF. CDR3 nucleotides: TGTGCCAGCAGCTTAGAGGGCGGGTCTTCCTACGAGCAGTACTTC.

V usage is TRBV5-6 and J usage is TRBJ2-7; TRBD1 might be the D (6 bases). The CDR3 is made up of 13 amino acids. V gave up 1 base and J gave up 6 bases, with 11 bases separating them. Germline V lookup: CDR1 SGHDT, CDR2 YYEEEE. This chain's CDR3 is CASSLQGLLEQYF. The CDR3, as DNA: TGTGCCAGCAGCTTGCAGGGGCTACTCGAGCAGTACTTC.

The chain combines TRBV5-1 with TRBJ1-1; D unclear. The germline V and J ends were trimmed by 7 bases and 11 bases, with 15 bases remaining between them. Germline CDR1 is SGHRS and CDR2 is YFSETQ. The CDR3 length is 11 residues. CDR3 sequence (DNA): TGCGCCAGCGGGAATGCAGCGGGGGCTTTCTTT. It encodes CASGNAAGAFF. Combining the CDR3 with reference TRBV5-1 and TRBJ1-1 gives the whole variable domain KAGVTQTPRYLIKTRGQQVTLSCSPISGHRSVSWYQQTPGQGLQFLFEYFSETQRNKGNFPGRFSGRQFSNSRSEMNVSTLELGDSALYLCASGNAAGAFFGQGTRLTVV.

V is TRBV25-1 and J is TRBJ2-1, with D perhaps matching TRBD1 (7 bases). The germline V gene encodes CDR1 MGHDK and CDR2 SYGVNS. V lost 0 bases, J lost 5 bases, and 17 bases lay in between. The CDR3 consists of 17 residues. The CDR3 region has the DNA TGTGCCAGCAGTGAATACCTTGACAGGGAGGATCACAATGAGCAGTTCTTC. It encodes CASSEYLDREDHNEQFF.

The CDR3 bases are TGTGCCAGCAGGAAGGACAGGGCGGGCGAGCAGTACTTC. Translation gives CASRKDRAGEQYF. The V call is TRBV27, the J call TRBJ2-7; 8 positions agree with TRBD1. The germline CDR1 and CDR2 sequences are MNHEY and SMNVEV (reference sequence). This CDR3 region has 13 residues. V lost 6 bases to trimming and J lost 6 bases; unmatched junction nucleotides: 7.

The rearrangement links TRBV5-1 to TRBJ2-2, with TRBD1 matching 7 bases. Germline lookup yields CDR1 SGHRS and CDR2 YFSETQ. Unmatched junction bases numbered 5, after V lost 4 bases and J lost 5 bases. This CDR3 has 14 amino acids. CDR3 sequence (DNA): TGCGCCAGCAGCCCGACAGGGAATACCGGGGAGCTGTTTTTT. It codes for CASSPTGNTGELFF.

The CDR3 here is CASSGQYAYNEQFF. CDR3 bases: TGCGCCAGCAGTGGCCAGTATGCCTACAATGAGCAGTTCTTC. The genes are TRBV10-1 and TRBJ2-1, with D unclear. The germline CDR1 and CDR2 sequences are WNHNN and SYGVQD (reference sequence). The V end lost 4 bases, the J end lost 2 bases, and 9 bases lay between the germline ends. There are 14 residues in the CDR3.

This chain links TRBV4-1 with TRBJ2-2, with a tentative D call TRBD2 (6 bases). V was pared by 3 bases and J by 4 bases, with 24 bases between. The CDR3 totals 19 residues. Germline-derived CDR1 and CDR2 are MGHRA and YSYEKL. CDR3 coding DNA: TGCGCCAGCAGCCATGGCTTGCTGGCGGGACGAAAATTCACCGGGGAGCTGTTTTTT. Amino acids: CASSHGLLAGRKFTGELFF.

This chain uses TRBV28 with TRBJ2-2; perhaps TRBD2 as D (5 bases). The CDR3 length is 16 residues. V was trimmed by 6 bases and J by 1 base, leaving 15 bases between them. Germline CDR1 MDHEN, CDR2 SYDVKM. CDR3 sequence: CASSFTSGLNTGELFF. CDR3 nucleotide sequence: TGTGCCAGCAGCTTTACCTCTGGACTGAACACCGGGGAGCTGTTTTTT.

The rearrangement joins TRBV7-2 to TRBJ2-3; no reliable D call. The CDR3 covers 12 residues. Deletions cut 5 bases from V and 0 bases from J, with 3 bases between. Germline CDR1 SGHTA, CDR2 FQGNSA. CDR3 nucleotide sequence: TGTGCCAGCAGCCCTAGCACAGATACGCAGTATTTT. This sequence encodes CASSPSTDTQYF.

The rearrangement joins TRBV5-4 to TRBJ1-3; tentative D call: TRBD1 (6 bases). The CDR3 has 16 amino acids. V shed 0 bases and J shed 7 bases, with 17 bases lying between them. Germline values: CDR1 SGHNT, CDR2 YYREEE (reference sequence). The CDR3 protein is CASSLVLRGGRNTIYF. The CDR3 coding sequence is TGTGCCAGCAGCTTGGTGTTAAGGGGGGGTCGGAACACCATATATTTT. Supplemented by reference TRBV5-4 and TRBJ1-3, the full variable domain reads ETGVTQSPTHLIKTRGQQVTLRCSSQSGHNTVSWYQQALGQGPQFIFQYYREEENGRGNFPPRFSGLQFPNYSSELNVNALELDDSALYLCASSLVLRGGRNTIYFGEGSWLTVV.

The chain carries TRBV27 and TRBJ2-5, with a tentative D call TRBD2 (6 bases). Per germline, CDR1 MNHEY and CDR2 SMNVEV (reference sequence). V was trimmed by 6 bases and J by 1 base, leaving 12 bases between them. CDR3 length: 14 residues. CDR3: CASRPRLVQETQYF. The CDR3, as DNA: TGTGCCAGCAGACCCAGACTAGTCCAAGAGACCCAGTACTTC.

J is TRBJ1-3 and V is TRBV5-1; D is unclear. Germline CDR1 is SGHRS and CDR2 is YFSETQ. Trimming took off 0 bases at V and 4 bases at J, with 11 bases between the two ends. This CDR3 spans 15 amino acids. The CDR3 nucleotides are TGCGCCAGCAGCTTGGGAGGCGCCGTGGGAAACACCATATATTTT. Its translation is CASSLGGAVGNTIYF.

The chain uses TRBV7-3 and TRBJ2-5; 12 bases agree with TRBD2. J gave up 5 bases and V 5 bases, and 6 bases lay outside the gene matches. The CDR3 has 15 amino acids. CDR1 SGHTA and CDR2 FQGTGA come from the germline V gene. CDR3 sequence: CASSPTGTSGETQYF. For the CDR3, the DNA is TGTGCCAGCAGCCCTACTGGGACTAGCGGGGAGACCCAGTACTTC.

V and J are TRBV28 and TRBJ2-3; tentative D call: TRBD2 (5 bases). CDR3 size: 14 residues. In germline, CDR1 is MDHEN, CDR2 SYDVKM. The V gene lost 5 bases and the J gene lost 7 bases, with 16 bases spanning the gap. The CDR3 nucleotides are TGTGCCAGCAGTACTAGAACTTTTCTCAATACGCAGTATTTT. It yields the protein CASSTRTFLNTQYF. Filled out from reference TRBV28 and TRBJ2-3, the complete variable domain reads DVKVTQSSRYLVKRTGEKVFLECVQDMDHENMFWYRQDPGLGLRLIYFSYDVKMKEKGDIPEGYSVSREKKERFSLILESASTNQTSMYLCASSTRTFLNTQYFGPGTRLTVL.

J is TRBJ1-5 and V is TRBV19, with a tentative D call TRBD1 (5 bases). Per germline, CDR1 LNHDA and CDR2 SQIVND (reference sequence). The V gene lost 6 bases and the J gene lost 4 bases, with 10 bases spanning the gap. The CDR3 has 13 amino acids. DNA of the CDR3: TGTGCCAGTAGAAATGGGGGGAATCAGCCCCAGCATTTT. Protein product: CASRNGGNQPQHF.

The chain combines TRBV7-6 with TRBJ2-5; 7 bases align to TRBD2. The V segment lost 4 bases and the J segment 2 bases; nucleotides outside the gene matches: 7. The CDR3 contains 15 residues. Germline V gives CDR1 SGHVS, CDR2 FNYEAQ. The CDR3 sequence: CASSSSGTIQETQYF. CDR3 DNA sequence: TGTGCCAGCAGCTCTTCCGGGACTATACAAGAGACCCAGTACTTC.

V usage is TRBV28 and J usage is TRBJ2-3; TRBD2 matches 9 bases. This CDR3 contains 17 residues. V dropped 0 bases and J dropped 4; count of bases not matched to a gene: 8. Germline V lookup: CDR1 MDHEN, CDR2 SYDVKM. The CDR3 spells CASSLWEDSGRADTQYF. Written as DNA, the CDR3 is TGTGCCAGCAGTTTATGGGAAGATAGCGGGAGAGCAGATACGCAGTATTTT.

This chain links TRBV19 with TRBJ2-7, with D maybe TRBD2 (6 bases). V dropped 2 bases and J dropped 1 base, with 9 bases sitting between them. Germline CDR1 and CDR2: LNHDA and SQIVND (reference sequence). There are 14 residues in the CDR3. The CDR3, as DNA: TGTGCCAGTAGTATAAGTCGGGAGTCCTACGAGCAGTACTTC. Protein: CASSISRESYEQYF.

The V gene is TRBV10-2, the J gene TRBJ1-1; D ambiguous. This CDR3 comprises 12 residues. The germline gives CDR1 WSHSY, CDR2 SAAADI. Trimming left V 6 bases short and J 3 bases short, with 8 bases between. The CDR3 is CASSYSDTEAFF. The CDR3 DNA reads TGCGCCAGCAGCTACAGTGACACTGAAGCTTTCTTT.

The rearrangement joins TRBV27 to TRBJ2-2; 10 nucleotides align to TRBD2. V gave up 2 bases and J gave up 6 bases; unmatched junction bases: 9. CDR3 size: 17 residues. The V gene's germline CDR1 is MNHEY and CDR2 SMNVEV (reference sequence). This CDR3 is CASSLITLAGKPGELFF. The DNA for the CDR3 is TGTGCCAGCAGTTTAATAACACTAGCGGGGAAGCCCGGGGAGCTGTTTTTT.

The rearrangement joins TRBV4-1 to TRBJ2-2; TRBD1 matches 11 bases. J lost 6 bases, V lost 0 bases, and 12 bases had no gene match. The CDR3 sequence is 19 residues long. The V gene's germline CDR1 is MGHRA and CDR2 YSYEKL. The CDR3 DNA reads TGCGCCAGCAGCCAAGATCCGGGACAGGGGGTTTGGGTAGCCGGGGAGCTGTTTTTT. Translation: CASSQDPGQGVWVAGELFF.

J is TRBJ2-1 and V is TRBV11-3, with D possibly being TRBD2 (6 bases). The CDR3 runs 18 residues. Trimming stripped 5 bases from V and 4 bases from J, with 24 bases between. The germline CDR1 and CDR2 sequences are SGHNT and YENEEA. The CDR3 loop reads CASSGGVGVGNTYNEQFF. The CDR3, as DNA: TGTGCCAGCAGCGGAGGGGTCGGTGTAGGCAATACGTACAATGAGCAGTTCTTC.

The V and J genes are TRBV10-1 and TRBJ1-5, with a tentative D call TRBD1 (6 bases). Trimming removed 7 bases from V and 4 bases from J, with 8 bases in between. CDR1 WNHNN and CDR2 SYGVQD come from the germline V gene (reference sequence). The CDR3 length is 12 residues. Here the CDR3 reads CASTTGNQPQHF. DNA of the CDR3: TGCGCCAGCACCACAGGGAATCAGCCCCAGCATTTT.

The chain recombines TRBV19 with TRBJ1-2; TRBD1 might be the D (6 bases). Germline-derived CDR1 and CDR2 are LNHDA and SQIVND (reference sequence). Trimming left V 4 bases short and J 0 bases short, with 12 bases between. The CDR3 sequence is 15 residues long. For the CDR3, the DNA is TGTGCCAGTAGTACGAACAGGGTCGCTAACTATGGCTACACCTTC. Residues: CASSTNRVANYGYTF.